This T cell receptor (beta chain) was recorded in a study of T-cell memory formation after mild COVID-19. Whole-study results and caveats: Pre-infection memory held some responding clones, suggesting pre-existing cross-reactive T cells responded.

The V end was cut by 4 bases, the J end by 3 bases, with 9 bases between. The CDR3 sequence is 12 residues long. In germline, CDR1 is SQVTM, CDR2 ANQGSEA. A note on this clonotype: The target antigen is unknown.

TCRdb fed the 5' RACE reads into MiXCR, producing one record per CDR3 protein. The data show under 400,000 distinct CDR3 sequences, around 27% seen once. The origin of this receptor is an adult woman who had mild COVID-19 (a few samples of this study predate the infection). Cell type and time point are not known. Sequences were obtained from PBMCs or a T cell subset sorted from them (not recorded which). This chain joins TRBV29-1 and TRBJ1-2; D not resolved. CDR3 in amino acids: CSVAEPDYGYTF. The CDR3 DNA sequence: TGCAGCGTTGCGGAACCGGACTATGGCTACACCTTC.